This T cell receptor (beta chain) is drawn from a study of identical twins (dated by TCRdb to the mid-2010s). About the study as a whole: TCR alpha and beta repertoires from monozygotic twins, unrelated adults of various ages and cord blood were deep-sequenced to test whether fetal clonotypes persist. Replicate twin experiments were performed at different times using different library preparation protocols to rule out contamination.

Only healthy Caucasian donors were included. Three unrelated non-twin adults were also sequenced: a male aged 18 to 30, a male aged 50 to 59 and a female aged 50 to 59. Using Miltenyi CD45RO+ enrichment and human naive T-cell isolation kits, memory (CD45RO+) and naive T cells were isolated from PBMC. This clonotype has more than one count but fewer than ten. Its antigen is not yet known. No qualities accompany the bases; no much larger clone lies one base away. Library preparation used 5' RACE. For sequencing, an Illumina HiSeq 2000 was employed. Template switching introduced a universal primer binding site; the final cDNA contained a unique molecular identifier, enabling accurate counting of TCR cDNA molecules. Specific primers in the conserved constant-segment region were used to synthesize first-strand cDNA for the TCR alpha and beta chains. To control for contamination, every cDNA library carried two barcodes: a SMART-Mk sample barcode plus Illumina barcodes. TruSeq adapter sequences and Illumina sample barcodes were added in two successive PCR steps. The Illumina HiSeq platform was used with custom primers to sequence TCR alpha and beta cDNA libraries. The paper's data handling went like this. Unique molecular identifiers were extracted from raw reads with MiGEC, and CDR3 positions were determined with MiXCR. For each individual, recombination models were inferred using an EM algorithm with the repgenHMM and IGoR tools. Shared clonotype analysis was performed with the tcR package in R, normalizing sharing by the product of cloneset sizes. Out-of-frame nonproductive sequences were analyzed to study raw recombination free of thymic and clonal selection effects. TCRdb took the public reads, trimmed them with fastp at Q25, ran MiXCR for clone calling and kept in-frame beta chains. Each CDR3 protein appears once, grouped with its most common genes and DNA. The V and J calls and clone size come from TCRdb's table, not from the authors' own analysis. The sample table holds hundreds of thousands of distinct CDR3 sequences, of which around 6.1% were seen once. Around 1.7% of the sample belongs to the ten largest clones.

Overall results and qualifications from the work: Zero-insertion analyses could be partly confounded by invariant T cells such as MAIT and iNKT, although diverse VJ usage argued against such confounding for most clonotypes. Because the same donors could not be followed over many years, the conclusions relied on cross-sectional statistical analysis. Out-of-frame TCR alpha sequences shared between twins showed an excess of low generation-probability sequences compared with coincidental sharing between unrelated individuals. Abundant cord blood beta clonotypes had fewer insertions, young adult naive repertoires showed a similar but weaker trend, and memory repertoires showed no such trend. Out-of-frame TCR alpha sharing in monozygotic twins was systematically underestimated by recombination models, whereas sharing between unrelated individuals was in agreement with the recombination models. Excess twin sharing in beta out-of-frame sequences was weaker because fewer shared sequences lowered the signal-to-noise ratio.

The germline ends are 9 bases apart after V is trimmed by 0 bases and J by 6 bases. The CDR3 runs 13 residues from the cysteine to the phenylalanine. The sequence is cut down to CDR3 DNA, 39 bases in frame from base 1. In the germline V gene, CDR1 corresponds to SQVTM and CDR2 to ANQGSEA. Sequencing was done on a sample of naive T cells sorted from blood. This specimen's cell subset or site label, interpreted: cells isolated with a human naive T-cell isolation kit. The rearranged chain carries TRBV29-1 and TRBJ2-1; TRBD1 is possibly the D segment (6 matching bases). This receptor was obtained from a man aged 18 to 29 in good health. The CDR3 reads as follows: CSVEEGTSNEQFF. The DNA reads TGCAGCGTTGAAGAAGGGACATCCAATGAGCAGTTCTTC.